This entry is about one T cell receptor (beta chain). No antigen is known for it. The sample belongs to a study of cytomegalovirus exposure and HLA in healthy donors. Study outcomes and limitations: Based on reports, TCR beta sequences accurately predicted HLA-A and HLA-B alleles for most subjects. In an earlier analysis, productive rearrangement rates for most beta V segments clustered near 87% or 30%. In a later analysis, HLA-C alleles had the fewest associated TCRs, DRB1 alleles the most.

The study ran its PCR with 60 Vbeta and 13 Jbeta primers. Data came from immunoSEQ multiplex PCR; TCRdb stores just in-frame clones and leaves some out. The sample contains over 90,000 clones, about 69% of which appear only once. The CDR3 has 14 amino acids. J gave up 4 bases and V 8 bases, and 8 bases lay outside the gene matches. CDR1 and CDR2 (germline): GTSNPN, SVGIG (reference sequence). Those who donated were healthy bone marrow donors. The sequence derives from a human donor in good health. J is TRBJ2-3 and V is TRBV30; the match to TRBD2 covers 11 bases. The sequenced material came from PBMCs. The CDR3 DNA reads TGTGCCGTAGCGGGAGGGCAAAAGGCAGATACGCAGTATTTT. Encoded protein: CAVAGGQKADTQYF.